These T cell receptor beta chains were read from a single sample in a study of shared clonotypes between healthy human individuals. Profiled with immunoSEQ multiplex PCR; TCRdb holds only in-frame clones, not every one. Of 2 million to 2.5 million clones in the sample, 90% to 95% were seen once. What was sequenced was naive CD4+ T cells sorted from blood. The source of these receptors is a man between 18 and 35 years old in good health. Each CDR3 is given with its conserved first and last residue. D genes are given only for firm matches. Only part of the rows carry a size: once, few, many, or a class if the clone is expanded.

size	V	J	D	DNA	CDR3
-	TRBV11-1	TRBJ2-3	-	TGTGCCAGCAGGGCACCGGGACTCCGAACAGATACGCAGTATTTT	CASRAPGLRTDTQYF
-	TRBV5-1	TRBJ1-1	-	TGCGCCAGCGGATCCGAGGGGCGAGGGGAAGCTTTCTTT	CASGSEGRGEAFF
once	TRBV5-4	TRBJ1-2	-	TGTGCCAGCAGGGACGGTGAAAACTATGGCTACACCTTC	CASRDGENYGYTF
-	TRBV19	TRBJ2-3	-	TGTGCCAGTAGCTTAGGACTTTTCACAGATACGCAGTATTTT	CASSLGLFTDTQYF
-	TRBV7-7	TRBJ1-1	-	TGTGCTAGCAGCTTAGCCGAGGGGGCTGAAGCTTTCTTT	CASSLAEGAEAFF
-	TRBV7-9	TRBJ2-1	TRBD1	TGTGCCAGCAGCTCAATACAGGGGGTGAATGAGCAGTTCTTC	CASSSIQGVNEQFF
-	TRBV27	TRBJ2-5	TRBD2	TGTGCCAGCAGTTTGCGGGGGGTTGAGACCCAGTACTTC	CASSLRGVETQYF
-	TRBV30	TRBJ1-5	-	TGTGCCTGGAGCCCAGGCGGACAGCCCCAGCATTTT	CAWSPGGQPQHF
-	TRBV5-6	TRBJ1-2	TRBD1	TGTGCCAGCAGCTGGGACAGGGGGAAAGGAGCTAACTATGGCTACACCTTC	CASSWDRGKGANYGYTF
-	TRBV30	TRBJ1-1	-	TGTGCCTGGATAGTTCCCGGGGGGCTCACTGAAGCTTTCTTT	CAWIVPGGLTEAFF
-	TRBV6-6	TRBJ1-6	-	TGTGCCAGCAGTTACGTCGGCGCGGGGGCAGGGTCACCCCTCCACTTT	CASSYVGAGAGSPLHF
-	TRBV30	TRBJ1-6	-	TGTGCCTGGAGGCCCCAGGGTTATAATTCACCCCTCCACTTT	CAWRPQGYNSPLHF
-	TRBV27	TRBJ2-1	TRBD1	TGTGCCAGCAGTACCTCCGGGACAGGGGTAGGCAATGAGCAGTTCTTC	CASSTSGTGVGNEQFF
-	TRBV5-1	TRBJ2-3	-	TGCGCCAGTCTCCCTGGATTCTGGGCTCCTACTGATACGCAGTATTTT	CASLPGFWAPTDTQYF
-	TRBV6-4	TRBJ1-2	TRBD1	TGTGCCACCACGAAGAAACAGGGGCTCCATGGCTACACCTTC	CATTKKQGLHGYTF
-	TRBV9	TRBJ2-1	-	TGTGCCAGCAGCCTAGCTCAGCGTTCCTACAATGAGCAGTTCTTC	CASSLAQRSYNEQFF
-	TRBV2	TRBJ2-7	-	TGTGCCAGCAGTCTAGTTGACTTGGGCGAGCAGTACTTC	CASSLVDLGEQYF
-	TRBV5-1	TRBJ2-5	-	TGCGCCAGCAGCTTGGCCGTCATCGGGGAGGAGACCCAGTACTTC	CASSLAVIGEETQYF
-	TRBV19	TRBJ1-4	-	TGTGCCAGTAGCCAACAAATAAATGAAAAACTGTTTTTT	CASSQQINEKLFF
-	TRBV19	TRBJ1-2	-	TGTGCCAGTAATTGGGGAACCTATGGCTACACCTTC	CASNWGTYGYTF
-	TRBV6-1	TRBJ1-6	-	TGTGCCAGCAGTGAAAGGGCTGGTTCACCCCTCCACTTT	CASSERAGSPLHF
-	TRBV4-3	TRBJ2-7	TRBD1	TGCGCCAGCAGCCACAGCCGGGACAGGGCATCGAGGGGCTACGAGCAGTACTTC	CASSHSRDRASRGYEQYF
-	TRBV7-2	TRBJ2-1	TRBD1	TGTGCCAGCAGCCCAGACAGGGGCTCCTACAATGAGCAGTTCTTC	CASSPDRGSYNEQFF